These 16 T cell receptor beta chains originate from one sample sequenced in a study of glioma-infiltrating T cells. Using RNA template, CDR3s of TCR alpha and beta were amplified with iRepertoire arm-PCR. TCRdb independently ran MiXCR on the multiplex PCR reads; one entry per CDR3 protein. This sample yields around 390,000 distinct CDR3 sequences, of which 41% are seen a single time; about 11% belongs to the top ten. Sequencing input: glioma tissue, nonneoplastic brain tissue, or PBMCs (not recorded which). The receptors here all came from a human donor with low-grade glioma or glioblastoma, undergoing nonglioma brain surgery, or in good health (not recorded which).

The gene calls are TRBV28 and TRBJ1-4; D not certain. The germline gives CDR1 MDHEN, CDR2 SYDVKM. V lost 2 bases and J 10 bases, leaving 17 bases between the germline ends. The CDR3 extends over 15 amino acids. The CDR3 reads CASSLTGGSEGKLFF. CDR3 in DNA: TGTGCCAGCAGTTTAACGGGCGGCTCCGAGGGAAAACTGTTTTTT.

The J gene is TRBJ1-1, the V gene TRBV6-1; a possible D gene is TRBD1 (5 bases). Germline V gene data show CDR1 as MNHNS and CDR2 as SASEGT. Trimming cost V 6 bases and J 0 bases, with 11 bases left between them. This CDR3 contains 14 residues. The CDR3, as DNA: TGTGCCAGCAGAGACGGGGGGTTGAACACTGAAGCTTTCTTT. It translates to CASRDGGLNTEAFF.

The chain employs TRBV18 and TRBJ2-5, with D maybe TRBD2 (5 bases). Per the germline V gene, CDR1 is KGHSH and CDR2 is LQKENI. The CDR3 has 12 amino acids. The ends were cut back, 2 bases at V and 4 bases at J, with 5 bases in the middle. The CDR3 sequence: CASSPEGETQYF. Here the CDR3 DNA reads TGTGCCAGCTCACCAGAGGGAGAGACCCAGTACTTC.

J is TRBJ1-5 and V is TRBV28; no clear D gene. The CDR3 runs to 13 residues. Trimming took 5 bases from V and 6 from J, leaving 11 bases between them. Germline V gene lookup returns CDR1 MDHEN and CDR2 SYDVKM. CDR3 in DNA: TGTGCCAGCAGTCTCCGGGGTGGTCAGCCCCAGCATTTT. Translated: CASSLRGGQPQHF.

This clonotype was counted a few times. The chain links TRBV20-1 to TRBJ2-1, with a weak D call TRBD2 (5 bases). V dropped 7 bases and J dropped 4 bases, with 11 bases sitting between them. CDR1 is DFQATT, CDR2 SNEGSKA, per germline (reference sequence). CDR3 length: 12 residues. The DNA of the CDR3 is TGCAGTGAGGACCGGGGTTACAATGAGCAGTTCTTC. Its translation: CSEDRGYNEQFF.

Comments on this clonotype: A clone one base away is much larger, so this may be a read error. This chain uses TRBV7-2 with TRBJ1-5; perhaps TRBD1 as D (5 bases). The CDR3 is 16 residues long. In germline, CDR1 is SGHTA, CDR2 FQGNSA. As DNA, the CDR3 is TGTGCCAGCAGCCCTACTGGGACGGGATCCAATGAGCCCCAGCATTTT. Amino acids: CASSPTGTGSNEPQHF. The full variable domain, in which reference TRBV7-2 and TRBJ1-5 provide the parts outside the CDR3, is GAGVSQSPSNKVTEKGKDVELRCDPISGHTALYWYRQSLGQGLEFLIYFQGNSAPDKSGLPSDRFSAERTGGSVSTLTIQRTQQEDSAVYLCASSPTGTGSNEPQHFGDGTRLSIL.

The CDR3 reads CASRRLIWNEQFF. CDR3 DNA: TGTGCCAGCAGGCGACTCATTTGGAATGAGCAGTTCTTC. The chain is built from TRBV11-2 and TRBJ2-1; the D is unclear. Trimming stripped 6 bases from V and 7 bases from J, with 13 bases between. Per the germline V gene, CDR1 is SGHAT and CDR2 is FQNNGV. This CDR3 contains 13 residues. The full variable domain, with the rest looked up from reference TRBV11-2 and TRBJ2-1, is EAGVAQSPRYKIIEKRQSVAFWCNPISGHATLYWYQQILGQGPKLLIQFQNNGVVDDSQLPKDRFSAERLKGVDSTLKIQPAKLEDSAVYLCASRRLIWNEQFFGPGTRLTVL.

The chain joins TRBV7-2 to TRBJ2-3, with 14 bases identical to TRBD2. The germline V gene encodes CDR1 SGHTA and CDR2 FQGNSA. With V trimmed by 3 bases and J by 6 bases, 5 bases remained unmatched. The CDR3 extends over 16 amino acids. The CDR3 loop reads CASSFRLAGGGDTQYF. CDR3 bases: TGTGCCAGCAGCTTCCGACTAGCGGGAGGGGGTGATACGCAGTATTTT.

This clonotype was seen once. The chain joins TRBV10-3 to TRBJ2-2; D gene uncertain. The CDR3 is 15 amino acids. CDR1 is ENHRY, CDR2 SYGVKD, per germline. The V gene lost 6 bases and the J gene lost 4 bases, with 15 bases spanning the gap. CDR3 DNA: TGTGCCATCAGGGATACTATCTCGAGCACCGGGGAGCTGTTTTTT. It translates to CAIRDTISSTGELFF.

A remark on this clonotype: A read error may produce the germline difference seen at one junction end. The J gene is TRBJ2-1, the V gene TRBV4-2; 8 nucleotides agree with TRBD1. The CDR3 totals 12 residues. Germline V CDR1 and CDR2: LGHNA, YNFKEQ. CDR3 residues: CASSQVRDRQLF. DNA of the CDR3: TGTGCCAGCAGCCAAGTCCGGGACAGGCAGTTATTC.

This clonotype was picked up many times. The genes are TRBV6-1 and TRBJ1-6; D remains unclear. Germline lookup yields CDR1 MNHNS and CDR2 SASEGT. V was pared by 5 bases and J by 10 bases, with 9 bases between. This CDR3 contains 12 residues. CDR3 residues: CASSWEESPLHF. Written as DNA, the CDR3 is TGTGCCAGCAGTTGGGAGGAGTCACCCCTCCACTTT.

This sequence joins TRBV28 and TRBJ1-4, with TRBD1 matching 8 bases. The V gene's germline CDR1 is MDHEN and CDR2 SYDVKM. The junction had 5 bases not matched to a gene; V was cut back by 6 bases and J by 5 bases. This CDR3 region has 14 residues. The CDR3 nucleotides read TGTGCCAGCAGCCCGGACAGGGTAAATGAAAAACTGTTTTTT. It codes for CASSPDRVNEKLFF.

This sequence joins TRBV7-2 and TRBJ2-5; the D gene is possibly TRBD2 (5 bases). Germline V gene sequence: CDR1 SGHTA, CDR2 FQGNSA. V lost 1 base to trimming and J lost 10 bases, with 16 bases between them. This CDR3 has 14 amino acids. This CDR3 is CASSLGVEGLSQYF. Written as DNA, the CDR3 is TGTGCCAGCAGCTTAGGGGTAGAGGGTCTGAGCCAGTACTTC.

As to this clonotype: Germline is not matched at one junction end, which may reflect a read error. This chain joins TRBV7-2 and TRBJ2-7, with 8 nucleotides matching TRBD1. The CDR3 contains 14 residues. Germline V gene data show CDR1 as SGHTA and CDR2 as FQGNSA. The CDR3 nucleotides are TGTGCCGGCAGCGGACAGGGTATTTCCTACGAGCAGTACTTC. It specifies CAGSGQGISYEQYF.

This clonotype was counted many times. This chain uses TRBV20-1 with TRBJ2-7; D may match TRBD1 or TRBD2 (5 bases each). Trimming took off 1 base at V and 3 bases at J, with 13 bases between the two ends. Germline V CDR1 and CDR2: DFQATT, SNEGSKA (reference sequence). This CDR3 has 14 residues. DNA of the CDR3: TGCAGTGCTAGAGTAACGGGGCGACTCTACGAGCAGTACTTC. Amino acid sequence: CSARVTGRLYEQYF.

The chain joins TRBV4-1 to TRBJ2-1, with unresolved D. In germline, CDR1 is MGHRA, CDR2 YSYEKL. The CDR3 loop spans 14 amino acids. Trimming pared 2 bases from V and 5 bases from J, leaving 10 bases between. The CDR3 loop is CASSQPTYNNEQFF. The CDR3 DNA follows: TGCGCCAGCAGCCAACCGACATACAACAATGAGCAGTTCTTC.